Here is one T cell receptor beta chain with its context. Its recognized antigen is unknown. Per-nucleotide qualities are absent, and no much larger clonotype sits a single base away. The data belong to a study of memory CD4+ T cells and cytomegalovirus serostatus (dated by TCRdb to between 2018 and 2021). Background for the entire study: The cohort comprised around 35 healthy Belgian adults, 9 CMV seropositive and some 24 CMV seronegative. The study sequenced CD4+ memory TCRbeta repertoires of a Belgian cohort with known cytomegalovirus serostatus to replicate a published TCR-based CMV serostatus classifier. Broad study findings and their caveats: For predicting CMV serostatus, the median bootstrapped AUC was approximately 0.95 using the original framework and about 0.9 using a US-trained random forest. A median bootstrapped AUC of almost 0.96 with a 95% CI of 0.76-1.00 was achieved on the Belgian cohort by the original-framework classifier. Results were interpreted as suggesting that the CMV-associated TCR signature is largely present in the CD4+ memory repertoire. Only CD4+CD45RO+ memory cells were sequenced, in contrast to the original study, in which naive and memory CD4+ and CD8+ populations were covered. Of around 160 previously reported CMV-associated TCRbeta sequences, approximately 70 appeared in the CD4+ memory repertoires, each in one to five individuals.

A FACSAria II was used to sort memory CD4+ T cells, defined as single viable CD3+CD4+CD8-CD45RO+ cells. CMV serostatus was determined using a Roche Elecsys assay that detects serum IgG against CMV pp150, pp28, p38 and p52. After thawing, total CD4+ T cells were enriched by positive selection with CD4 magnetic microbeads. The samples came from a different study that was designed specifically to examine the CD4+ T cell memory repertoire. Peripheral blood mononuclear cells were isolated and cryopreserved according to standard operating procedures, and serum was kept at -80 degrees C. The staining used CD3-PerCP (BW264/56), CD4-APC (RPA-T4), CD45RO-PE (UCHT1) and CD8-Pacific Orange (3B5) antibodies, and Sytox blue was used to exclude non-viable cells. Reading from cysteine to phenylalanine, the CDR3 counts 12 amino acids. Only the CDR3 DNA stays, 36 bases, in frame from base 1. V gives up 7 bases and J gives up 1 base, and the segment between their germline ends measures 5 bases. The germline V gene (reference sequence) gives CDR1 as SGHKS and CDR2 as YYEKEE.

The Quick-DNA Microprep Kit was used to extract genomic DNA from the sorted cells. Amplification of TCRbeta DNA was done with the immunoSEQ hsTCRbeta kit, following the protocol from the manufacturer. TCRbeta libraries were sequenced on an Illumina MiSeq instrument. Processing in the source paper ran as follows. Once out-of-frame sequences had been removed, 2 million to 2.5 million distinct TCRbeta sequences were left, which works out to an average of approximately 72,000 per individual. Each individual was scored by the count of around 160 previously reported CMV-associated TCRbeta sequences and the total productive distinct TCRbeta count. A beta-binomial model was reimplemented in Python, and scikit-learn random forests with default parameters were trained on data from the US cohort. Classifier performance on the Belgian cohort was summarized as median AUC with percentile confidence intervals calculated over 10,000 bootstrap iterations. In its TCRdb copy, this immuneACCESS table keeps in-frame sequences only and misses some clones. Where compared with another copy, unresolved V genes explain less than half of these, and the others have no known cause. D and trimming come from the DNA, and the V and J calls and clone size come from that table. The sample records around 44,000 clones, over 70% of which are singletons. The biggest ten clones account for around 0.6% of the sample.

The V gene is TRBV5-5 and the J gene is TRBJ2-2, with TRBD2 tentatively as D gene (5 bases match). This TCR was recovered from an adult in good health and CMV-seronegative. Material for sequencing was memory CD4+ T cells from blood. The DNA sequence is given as TGTGCCAGCGGAGGGAACACCGGGGAGCTGTTTTTT. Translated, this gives CASGGNTGELFF.